This TCR beta chain comes out of a study of cytomegalovirus exposure and HLA in healthy donors. The PCR contained 60 Vbeta and 13 Jbeta primers. Method: immunoSEQ multiplex PCR; TCRdb's copy keeps in-frame clones and lacks some. Of some 140,000 clones listed, roughly 72% were seen once; the top ten hold under 2.5%. The CDR3 loop spans 13 amino acids. The germline CDR1 and CDR2 sequences are LNHDA and SQIVND (reference sequence). The V gene lost 3 bases and the J gene lost 3 bases, with 8 bases spanning the gap. This clone was seen only a few times. Its matching antigen is unknown. Whole-study results and caveats: The analysis excluded some indistinguishable V segments, including TRBV6-2 and TRBV6-3. The study listed 150 to 200 cytomegalovirus-associated TCR beta chains. Upon later analysis, TCR association rates were observed to vary by HLA locus, being highest for DRB1 and lowest for HLA-C.

This receptor was taken from a man aged 25 to 40 in good health and CMV-seronegative. Sequenced: PBMCs. This sequence joins TRBV19 and TRBJ1-1; a possible D gene is TRBD1 (5 bases). CDR3 sequence (DNA): TGTGCCAGTAGTATCGGCAGGGACACTGAAGCTTTCTTT. This gives the protein CASSIGRDTEAFF.